This T cell receptor (beta chain) was found in a study of PD-1 blockade in classical Hodgkin lymphoma. CDR1 is GTSNPN and CDR2 is SVGIG in the germline V gene (reference sequence). The CDR3 extends over 17 amino acids. V dropped 1 base and J dropped 0; count of bases not matched to a gene: 2. Some clones are missing from TCRdb's copy, which holds only in-frame ones; the method was immunoSEQ multiplex PCR. The table records around 30,000 clones, more than 85% of them present only once. The time point denotes: newly diagnosed, previously untreated cHL patient sample. The CD4+ T cells used were purified from thawed PBMCs through magnetic negative selection. Comparison samples consisted of PBMCs from newly diagnosed, untreated classical Hodgkin lymphoma. A word on this clone: Its antigen remains unidentified.

Study-wide points: Although disease activity or prior therapy may be involved, causes of the repertoire differences remain undefined. Healthy donors reportedly exceeded newly diagnosed patients in baseline TCR diversity.

The sequence derives from a human donor with classical Hodgkin lymphoma. The chain uses TRBV30 and TRBJ2-2; 13 nucleotides line up with TRBD2. The sample was CD4+ T cells from blood. CDR3 coding DNA: TGTGCCTGGAGTGGACTAGCGGGAGGACCGAACACCGGGGAGCTGTTTTTT. It encodes CAWSGLAGGPNTGELFF.